Each of the 14 T cell receptor beta chains below was sequenced from the same sample in a study of OX40 agonist ivuxolimab in advanced cancers. The method was immunoSEQ multiplex PCR; TCRdb's version includes in-frame clones alone and lacks a portion of them. This table has some 50,000 clones, roughly 88% appearing once. Sequenced material: CD4+ or CD8+ T cells sorted from blood, taken in a trial of the OX40 agonist ivuxolimab. These receptors originate from an adult with an advanced solid tumor such as melanoma, head and neck, liver or kidney cancer.

This clone was detected once. The J gene is TRBJ2-3, the V gene TRBV9; D possibly uses TRBD1 or TRBD2 (6 bases each). CDR3 length: 15 residues. V was cut by 2 bases and J by 2 bases, with 12 bases left in between. Germline CDR1 reads SGDLS; CDR2 reads YYNGEE. CDR3 loop: CASSVVGGTTDTQYF. CDR3 coding DNA: TGTGCCAGCAGCGTGGTGGGGGGCACCACAGATACGCAGTATTTT.

The V call is TRBV6-5, the J call TRBJ1-4; D remains unclear. Trimming removed 0 bases from V and 5 bases from J, with 7 bases in between. The CDR3 has 14 residues. CDR1 and CDR2 from the germline V gene are MNHEY and SVGAGI. Written as DNA, the CDR3 is TGTGCCAGCAGTTACTCGTTCAACAATGAAAAACTGTTTTTT. The encoded protein is CASSYSFNNEKLFF.

J is TRBJ2-5 and V is TRBV19; D gene ambiguous. Germline V lookup: CDR1 LNHDA, CDR2 SQIVND (reference sequence). This CDR3 is built from 13 residues. Deletions cut 8 bases from V and 0 bases from J, with 10 bases between. The chain's CDR3 is CASGLADQETQYF. Written as DNA, the CDR3 is TGTGCCAGTGGCCTGGCGGACCAAGAGACCCAGTACTTC.

This chain connects TRBV7-8 to TRBJ2-7; perhaps TRBD2 as D (7 bases). V dropped 5 bases and J dropped 0 bases, with 17 bases sitting between them. Germline V gene data show CDR1 as SGHVS and CDR2 as FQNEAQ. The CDR3 is 16 amino acids. The CDR3 protein is CASSLDGGGGSYEQYF. Here the CDR3 DNA reads TGTGCCAGCAGCCTCGACGGGGGAGGGGGCTCCTACGAGCAGTACTTC. The full variable domain, completed using reference TRBV7-8 and TRBJ2-7, is GAGVSQSPRYKVAKRGQDVALRCDPISGHVSLFWYQQALGQGPEFLTYFQNEAQLDKSGLPSDRFFAERPEGSVSTLKIQRTQQEDSAVYLCASSLDGGGGSYEQYFGPGTRLTVT.

The V call is TRBV30, the J call TRBJ2-2; 9 positions match TRBD1. V was pared by 3 bases and J by 0 bases, with 2 bases of the junction left unmatched. Germline values: CDR1 GTSNPN, CDR2 SVGIG (reference sequence). CDR3 size: 15 residues. The CDR3 here is CAWRRTGANTGELFF. The CDR3 DNA sequence: TGTGCCTGGAGGCGGACAGGGGCGAACACCGGGGAGCTGTTTTTT.

V gene TRBV27 combines with J gene TRBJ2-7; tentatively, D is TRBD1 or TRBD2 (10 bases each). CDR3 length: 19 amino acids. Between the trimmed V and J ends, which lost 6 bases and 4 bases, there was a span of 31 bases. Germline-derived CDR1 and CDR2 are MNHEY and SMNVEV (reference sequence). CDR3 loop: CASSRQGASGSPRTYEQYF. The CDR3 DNA sequence: TGTGCCAGCAGCAGACAGGGGGCTAGCGGGAGTCCCCGAACATACGAGCAGTACTTC.

The genes are TRBV6-6 and TRBJ1-5; the D is unclear. The CDR3 length is 12 residues. Trimming took 10 bases from V and 8 from J, leaving 15 bases between them. Germline lookup yields CDR1 MNHNY and CDR2 SVGAGI (reference sequence). The CDR3 nucleotides read TGTGCCATTCAGGAAGGGTTAAAGCCCCAGCATTTT. This codes for CAIQEGLKPQHF.

The chain couples TRBV7-9 to TRBJ1-1, with D hard to call. Germline V CDR1 and CDR2: SEHNR, FQNEAQ (reference sequence). The CDR3 totals 11 residues. Trimming shortened V by 8 bases and J by 5 bases, and 9 bases separated the two germline ends. CDR3 region: CASGRETEAFF. Here the CDR3 DNA reads TGTGCCAGCGGGCGTGAAACTGAAGCTTTCTTT. The full variable domain, with the rest looked up from reference TRBV7-9 and TRBJ1-1, is DTGVSQNPRHKITKRGQNVTFRCDPISEHNRLYWYRQTLGQGPEFLTYFQNEAQLEKSRLLSDRFSAERPKGSFSTLEIQRTEQGDSAMYLCASGRETEAFFGQGTRLTVV.

The chain is built from TRBV19 and TRBJ1-4; 8 bases are a match to TRBD1. The CDR3 loop spans 14 amino acids. The germline V gene encodes CDR1 LNHDA and CDR2 SQIVND (reference sequence). Trimming took 6 bases from V and 2 from J; bases not matched to a gene: 2. DNA of the CDR3: TGTGCCAGTAGGAGACAGGGGACTAATGAAAAACTGTTTTTT. Translating gives CASRRQGTNEKLFF.

The V and J genes are TRBV9 and TRBJ1-3; 7 positions match TRBD1. Looked up from germline, CDR1 is SGDLS and CDR2 is YYNGEE. Germline trimming cut 3 bases from V and 2 bases from J; bases unmatched to any gene: 8. This CDR3 is built from 16 residues. The chain's CDR3 is CASSATTGSAGNTIYF. As DNA, the CDR3 is TGTGCCAGCAGCGCAACGACAGGGTCGGCTGGAAACACCATATATTTT.

This chain links TRBV18 with TRBJ1-1; TRBD1 aligns across 7 bases. This CDR3 contains 14 residues. Germline V CDR1 and CDR2: KGHSH, LQKENI. Trimming removed 1 base from V and 7 bases from J; junction bases left unmatched: 6. The CDR3 spells CASSPLDRVLEAFF. The CDR3 coding sequence is TGTGCCAGCTCACCACTCGACAGGGTACTTGAAGCTTTCTTT.

This clone was recorded a few times. This chain uses TRBV7-9 with TRBJ2-3; the match to TRBD1 covers 7 bases. Trimming removed 6 bases from V and 4 bases from J; junction bases left unmatched: 13. The germline gives CDR1 SEHNR, CDR2 FQNEAQ (reference sequence). This CDR3 contains 16 residues. CDR3 loop: CASSLGEGAFSDTQYF. In DNA, the CDR3 is TGTGCCAGCAGTCTGGGTGAGGGGGCATTTTCAGATACGCAGTATTTT.

In this sample, this clone turned up once. The chain combines TRBV10-2 with TRBJ1-6; possibly TRBD1 for D (5 bases). The CDR3 contains 17 residues. Germline V gives CDR1 WSHSY, CDR2 SAAADI. Trimming took 1 base from V and 7 from J, leaving 17 bases between them. As DNA, the CDR3 is TGCGCCAGCAGTGAGTTTCGGGGGATCGAGGCAAATTCACCCCTCCACTTT. Amino acid sequence: CASSEFRGIEANSPLHF.

The chain is built from TRBV5-8 and TRBJ1-5, with D maybe TRBD1 (6 bases). The CDR3 spans 15 residues. Germline CDR1 and CDR2: SGHTS and YDEGEE. Trimming shortened V by 2 bases and J by 7 bases, and 16 bases separated the two germline ends. For the CDR3, the DNA is TGTGCCAGCAGCTTAGGGATCCAGGGGAAGCAGCCCCAGCATTTT. Translated: CASSLGIQGKQPQHF.